This T cell receptor beta chain was identified in a study of T-cell reconstitution after alpha-beta-depleted transplantation in children. This clonotype was picked up many times. As it was prepared, the TCRbeta library received unique molecular identifiers. TCRdb re-called the PCR reads with MiXCR, one entry per CDR3 protein. This table holds fewer than 200,000 distinct CDR3 sequences, less than 8% found once. The CDR3 is 15 amino acids. Trimming took off 1 base at V and 2 bases at J, with 12 bases between the two ends. Germline CDR1 is DFQATT and CDR2 is SNEGSKA (reference sequence). The sample consisted of PBMCs from the stem cell graft donor, taken from the stem cell graft. This chain links TRBV20-1 with TRBJ2-1; weak D call: TRBD2 (5 bases). This TCR was recovered from a human donor who donated a stem cell graft to a child with Wiskott-Aldrich syndrome. The CDR3 sequence is CSARGDPGTYNEQFF. The CDR3 region has the DNA TGCAGTGCTAGAGGAGACCCGGGAACCTACAATGAGCAGTTCTTC.